This T cell receptor beta chain was identified during a study of CD8+ T cells in alopecia areata. Broader study findings: Sequencing of scalp samples also captures resident alphabeta T cells of normal skin. The link between baseline CD8+ expansion and response remains uncertain with one nonresponder.

The treatment is: oral pan-JAK inhibitor, 5-10 mg twice daily. cDNA serving as the sequencing template came from extracted, reverse transcribed RNA. TCRdb's copy holds only in-frame clones and misses some; the assay was immunoSEQ multiplex PCR. The table lists about 190,000 clones, roughly three fifths of them singletons. As concerns this clone: Its antigen is unknown.

The material was CD4+ T cells sorted from blood, obtained at week 4, from a patient treated with tofacitinib. This sequence was found in a human donor with alopecia areata.

In DNA, the CDR3 is TGTGCCAGTAGTATTACCCCGGGGGAGCAGTTCTTC. Residues: CASSITPGEQFF. V is TRBV19 and J is TRBJ2-1; weak D call: TRBD2 (5 bases). With 3 bases removed from V and 10 bases from J, the gap between germline ends came to 10 bases. The CDR3 totals 12 residues. Germline CDR1 and CDR2: LNHDA and SQIVND (reference sequence).